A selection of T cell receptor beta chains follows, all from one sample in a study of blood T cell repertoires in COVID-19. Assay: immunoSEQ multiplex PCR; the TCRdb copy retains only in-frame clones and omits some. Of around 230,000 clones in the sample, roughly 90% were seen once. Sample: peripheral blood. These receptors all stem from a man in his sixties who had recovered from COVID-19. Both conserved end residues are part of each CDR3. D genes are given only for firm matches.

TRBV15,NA,CATSRNAGNTGELFF
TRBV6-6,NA,CASSYGQGLEGDTQYF
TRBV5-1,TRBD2,CASSTLAGGPDTQYF
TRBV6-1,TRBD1,CASSAQAGGVSYEKLFF
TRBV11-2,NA,CASSLRTAYNEQFF
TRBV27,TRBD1,CASSLLQGASYEQYF
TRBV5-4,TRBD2,CASSRLAPRGTGELFF
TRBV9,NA,CASSVDGQYGYTF
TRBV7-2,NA,CASSPRGSNNEQFF
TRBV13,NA,CASSTTANRAQETQYF
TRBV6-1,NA,CASSSGRGYNEQFF
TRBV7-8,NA,CASSFLSGPDTQYF
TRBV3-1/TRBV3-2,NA,CASSRRMGAPYEQYF
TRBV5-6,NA,CASSRNIGSIGAGSYGYTF
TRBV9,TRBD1,CASSNYRDRAYEQYF
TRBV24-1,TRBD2,CATSDNVAGGERGVHEQFF
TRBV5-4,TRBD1,CASSIVGTGAETQYF
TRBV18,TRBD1,CASSRGQGATGELFF
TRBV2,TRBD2,CASIRNPTSGSDTQYF
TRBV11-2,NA,CASSFGQGYSNQPQHF
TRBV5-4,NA,CASSPKNYGGGYTF
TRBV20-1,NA,CSAPFTDTQYF